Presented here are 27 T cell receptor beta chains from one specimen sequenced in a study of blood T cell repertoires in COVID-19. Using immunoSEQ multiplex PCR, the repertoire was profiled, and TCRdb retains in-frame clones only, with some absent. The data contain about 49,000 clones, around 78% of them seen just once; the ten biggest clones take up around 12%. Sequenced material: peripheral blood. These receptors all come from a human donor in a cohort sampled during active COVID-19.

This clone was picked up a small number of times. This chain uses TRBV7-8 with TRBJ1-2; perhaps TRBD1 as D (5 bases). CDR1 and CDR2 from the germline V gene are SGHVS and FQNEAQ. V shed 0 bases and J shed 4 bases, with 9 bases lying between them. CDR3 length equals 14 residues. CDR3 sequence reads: CASSLATVIYGYTF. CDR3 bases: TGTGCCAGCAGCTTAGCGACAGTGATCTATGGCTACACCTTC.

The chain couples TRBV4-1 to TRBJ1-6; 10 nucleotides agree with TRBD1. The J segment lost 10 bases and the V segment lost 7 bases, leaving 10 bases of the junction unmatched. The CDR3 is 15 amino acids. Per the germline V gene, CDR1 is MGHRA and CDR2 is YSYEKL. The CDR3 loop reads CASTPGDRGQSPLHF. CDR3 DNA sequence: TGCGCCAGCACCCCAGGGGACAGGGGACAATCACCCCTCCACTTT.

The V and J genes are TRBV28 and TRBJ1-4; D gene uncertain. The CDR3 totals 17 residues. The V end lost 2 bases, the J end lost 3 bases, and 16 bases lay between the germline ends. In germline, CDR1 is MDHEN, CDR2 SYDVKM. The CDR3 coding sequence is TGTGCCAGCAGTTTAGATTGGCTGTTTCAATCTAATGAAAAACTGTTTTTT. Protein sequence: CASSLDWLFQSNEKLFF. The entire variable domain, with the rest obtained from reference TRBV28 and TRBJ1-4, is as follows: DVKVTQSSRYLVKRTGEKVFLECVQDMDHENMFWYRQDPGLGLRLIYFSYDVKMKEKGDIPEGYSVSREKKERFSLILESASTNQTSMYLCASSLDWLFQSNEKLFFGSGTQLSVL.

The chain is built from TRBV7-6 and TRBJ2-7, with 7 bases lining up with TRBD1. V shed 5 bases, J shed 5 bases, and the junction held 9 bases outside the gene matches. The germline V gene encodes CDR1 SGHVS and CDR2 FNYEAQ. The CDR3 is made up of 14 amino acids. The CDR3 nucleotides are TGTGCCAGCAGCCCGCGACAGGGTCTCGACGAGCAGTACTTC. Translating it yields CASSPRQGLDEQYF.

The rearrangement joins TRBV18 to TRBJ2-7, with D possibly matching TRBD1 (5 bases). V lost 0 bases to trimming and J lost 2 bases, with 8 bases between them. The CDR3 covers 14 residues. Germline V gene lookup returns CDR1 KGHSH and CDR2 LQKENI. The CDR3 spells CASSPPTEPYEQYF. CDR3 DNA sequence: TGTGCCAGCTCACCACCGACAGAACCCTACGAGCAGTACTTC.

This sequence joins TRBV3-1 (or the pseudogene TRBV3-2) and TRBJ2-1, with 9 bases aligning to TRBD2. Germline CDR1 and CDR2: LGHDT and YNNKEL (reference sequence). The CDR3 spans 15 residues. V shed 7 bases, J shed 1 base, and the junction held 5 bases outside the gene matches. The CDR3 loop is CASTPRGGSYNEQFF. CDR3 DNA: TGTGCCAGCACCCCGCGGGGGGGTTCCTACAATGAGCAGTTCTTC.

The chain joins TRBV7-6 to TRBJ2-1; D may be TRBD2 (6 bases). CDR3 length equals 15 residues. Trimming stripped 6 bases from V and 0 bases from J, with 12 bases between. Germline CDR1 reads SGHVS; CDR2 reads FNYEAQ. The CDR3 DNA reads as TGTGCCAGCAGTCCTAGCGTCGTCTCCTACAATGAGCAGTTCTTC. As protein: CASSPSVVSYNEQFF.

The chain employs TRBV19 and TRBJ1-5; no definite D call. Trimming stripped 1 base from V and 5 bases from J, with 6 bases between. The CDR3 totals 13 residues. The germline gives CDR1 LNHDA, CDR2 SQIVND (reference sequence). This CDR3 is CASSIGADQPQHF. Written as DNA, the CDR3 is TGTGCCAGTAGTATAGGGGCAGATCAGCCCCAGCATTTT.

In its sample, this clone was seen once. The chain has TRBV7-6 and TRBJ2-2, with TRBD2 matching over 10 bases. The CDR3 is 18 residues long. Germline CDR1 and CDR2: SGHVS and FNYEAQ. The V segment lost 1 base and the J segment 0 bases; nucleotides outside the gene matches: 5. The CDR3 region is CASSLDASGGPNTGELFF. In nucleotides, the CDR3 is TGTGCCAGCAGCTTAGACGCTAGCGGGGGCCCGAACACCGGGGAGCTGTTTTTT.

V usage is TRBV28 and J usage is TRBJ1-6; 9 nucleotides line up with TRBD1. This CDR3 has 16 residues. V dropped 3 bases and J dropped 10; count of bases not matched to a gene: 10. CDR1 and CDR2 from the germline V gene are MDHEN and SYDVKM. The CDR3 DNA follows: TGTGCCAGCAGTTTTCTAGGACAGGGGCAGCAATCACCCCTCCACTTT. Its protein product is CASSFLGQGQQSPLHF.

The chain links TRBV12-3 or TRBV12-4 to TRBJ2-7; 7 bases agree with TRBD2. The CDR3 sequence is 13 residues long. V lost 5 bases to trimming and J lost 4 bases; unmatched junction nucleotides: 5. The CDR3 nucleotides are TGTGCCAGCAGTCTCAGCGGGGTGTACGAGCAGTACTTC. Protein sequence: CASSLSGVYEQYF.

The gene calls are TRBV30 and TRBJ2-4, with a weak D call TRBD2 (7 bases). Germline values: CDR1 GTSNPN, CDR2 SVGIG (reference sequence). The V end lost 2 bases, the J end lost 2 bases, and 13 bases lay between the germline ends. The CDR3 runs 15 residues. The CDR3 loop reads CAWSRGALSKNIQYF. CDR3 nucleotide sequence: TGTGCCTGGAGTCGGGGGGCCTTGTCCAAAAACATTCAGTACTTC.

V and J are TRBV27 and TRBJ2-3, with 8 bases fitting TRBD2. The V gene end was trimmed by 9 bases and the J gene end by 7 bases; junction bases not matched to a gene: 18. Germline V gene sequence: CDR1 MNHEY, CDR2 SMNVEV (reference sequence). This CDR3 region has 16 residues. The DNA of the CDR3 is TGTGCCAGGCTGGAGAGACCCGACGGGGGGGTCTATACGCAGTATTTT. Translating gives CARLERPDGGVYTQYF.

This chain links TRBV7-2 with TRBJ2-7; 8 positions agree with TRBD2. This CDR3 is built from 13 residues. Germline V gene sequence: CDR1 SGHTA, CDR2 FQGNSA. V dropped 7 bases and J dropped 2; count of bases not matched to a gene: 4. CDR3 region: CASNSGAAYEQYF. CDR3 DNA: TGTGCCAGCAATAGCGGGGCTGCCTACGAGCAGTACTTC.

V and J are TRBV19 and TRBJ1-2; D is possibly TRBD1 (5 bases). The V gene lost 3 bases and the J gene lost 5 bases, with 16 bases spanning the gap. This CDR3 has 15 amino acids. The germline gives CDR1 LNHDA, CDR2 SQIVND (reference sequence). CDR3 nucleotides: TGTGCCAGTAGTATTGGCCGGGAGGGGAGTTATGGCTACACCTTC. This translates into CASSIGREGSYGYTF.

The CDR3 sequence: CASSPTGVSGNTIYF. In DNA, the CDR3 is TGTGCCAGCAGCCCTACAGGGGTCTCTGGAAACACCATATATTTT. The chain joins TRBV3-1 (or the pseudogene TRBV3-2) to TRBJ1-3, with 7 bases aligning to TRBD1. V lost 4 bases and J lost 0; bases outside the gene matches: 3. The CDR3 has 15 residues. The germline V gene has CDR1 LGHDT and CDR2 YNNKEL (reference sequence).

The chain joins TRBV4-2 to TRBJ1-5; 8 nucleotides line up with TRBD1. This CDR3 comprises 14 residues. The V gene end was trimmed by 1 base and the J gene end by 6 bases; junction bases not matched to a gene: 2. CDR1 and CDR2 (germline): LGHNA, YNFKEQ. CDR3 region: CASSQGRGRQPQHF. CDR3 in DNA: TGTGCCAGCAGCCAAGGCAGGGGGCGTCAGCCCCAGCATTTT.

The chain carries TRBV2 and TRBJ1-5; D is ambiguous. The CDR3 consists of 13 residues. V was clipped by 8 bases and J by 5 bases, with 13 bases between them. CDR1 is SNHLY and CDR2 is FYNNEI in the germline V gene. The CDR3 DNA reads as TGTGCCAGCGGCACGGGGTACGATCAGCCCCAGCATTTT. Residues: CASGTGYDQPQHF.

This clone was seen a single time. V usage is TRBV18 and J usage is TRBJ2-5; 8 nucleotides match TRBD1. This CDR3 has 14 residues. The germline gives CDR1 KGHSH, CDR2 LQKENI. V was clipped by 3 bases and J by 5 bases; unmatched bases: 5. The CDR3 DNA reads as TGTGCCAGCTCACCCCTGGACAGGGCTGAGACCCAGTACTTC. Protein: CASSPLDRAETQYF.

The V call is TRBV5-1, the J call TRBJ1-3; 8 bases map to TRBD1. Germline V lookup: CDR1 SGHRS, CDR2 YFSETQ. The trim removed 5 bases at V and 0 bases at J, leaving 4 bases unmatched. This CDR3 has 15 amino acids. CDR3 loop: CASSGTGGSGNTIYF. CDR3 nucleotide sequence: TGCGCCAGCAGTGGCACAGGGGGCTCTGGAAACACCATATATTTT.

The CDR3 nucleotides are TGTGCCAGCAGTTCCGGGACAGGCGCAAACTATGGCTACACCTTC. The encoded protein is CASSSGTGANYGYTF. V gene TRBV6-2 or TRBV6-3 combines with J gene TRBJ1-2, with 8 bases fitting TRBD1. J was trimmed by 2 bases and V by 4 bases; bases with no gene match: 6. The CDR3 sequence is 15 residues long. Looked up from germline, CDR1 is MNHEY and CDR2 is SVGEGT.

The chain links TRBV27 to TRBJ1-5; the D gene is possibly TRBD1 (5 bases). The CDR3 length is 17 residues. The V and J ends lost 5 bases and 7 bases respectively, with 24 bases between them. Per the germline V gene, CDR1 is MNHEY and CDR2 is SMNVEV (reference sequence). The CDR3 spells CASSPHPRGEGKQPQHF. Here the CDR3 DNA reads TGTGCCAGCAGTCCCCACCCTCGGGGGGAAGGGAAACAGCCCCAGCATTTT.

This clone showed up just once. CDR3 sequence: CASSITTGGREQYF. As DNA, the CDR3 is TGTGCCAGTAGTATCACGACAGGCGGGCGCGAGCAGTACTTC. The chain uses TRBV19 and TRBJ2-7; tentatively, D is TRBD1 (6 bases). Germline lookup yields CDR1 LNHDA and CDR2 SQIVND (reference sequence). There are 14 residues in the CDR3. V was trimmed by 3 bases and J by 6 bases, leaving 15 bases between them.

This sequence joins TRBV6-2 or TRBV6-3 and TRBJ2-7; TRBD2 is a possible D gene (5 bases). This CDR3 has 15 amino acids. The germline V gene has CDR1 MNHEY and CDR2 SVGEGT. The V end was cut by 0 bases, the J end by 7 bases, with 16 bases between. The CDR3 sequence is CASSYSPSGLEEQYF. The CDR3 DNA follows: TGTGCCAGCAGTTACTCTCCCAGCGGTCTGGAGGAGCAGTACTTC.

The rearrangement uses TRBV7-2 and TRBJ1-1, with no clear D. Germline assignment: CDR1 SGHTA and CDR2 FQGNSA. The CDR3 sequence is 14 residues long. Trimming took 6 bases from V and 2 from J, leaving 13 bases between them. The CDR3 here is CASRVESLNTEAFF. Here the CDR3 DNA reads TGTGCCAGCAGAGTCGAGTCCCTTAACACTGAAGCTTTCTTT.

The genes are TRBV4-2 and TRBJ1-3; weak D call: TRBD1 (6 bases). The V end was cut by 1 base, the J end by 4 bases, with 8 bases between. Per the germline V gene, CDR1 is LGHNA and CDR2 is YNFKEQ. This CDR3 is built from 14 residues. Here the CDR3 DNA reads TGTGCCAGCAGCCAAGGGACAGCGGGAAACACCATATATTTT. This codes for CASSQGTAGNTIYF.

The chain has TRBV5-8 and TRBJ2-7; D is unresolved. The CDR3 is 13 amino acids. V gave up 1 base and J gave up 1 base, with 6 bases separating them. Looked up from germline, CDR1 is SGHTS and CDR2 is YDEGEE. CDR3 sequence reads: CASSLTQSYEQYF. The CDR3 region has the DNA TGTGCCAGCAGCTTGACACAGTCCTACGAGCAGTACTTC.